The rows below give T cell receptor beta chains drawn from one sample of a study of cytomegalovirus exposure and HLA in healthy donors. Clones were read by immunoSEQ multiplex PCR, and TCRdb kept only the in-frame ones, dropping some. In the table there are approximately 160,000 clones, about 76% of which are singletons. The specimen was PBMCs. Source of these receptors: a male donor in good health and CMV-seropositive. The CDR3 runs from the conserved cysteine through the conserved F or W. The D gene is left open where the match is weak. Clone size appears in some rows only: once, few, many, or a class for an expanded clone.

clone size	V gene	J gene	D gene	CDR3 DNA	CDR3 protein
few	TRBV10-1	TRBJ1-1	NA	TGCGCCAGCAGTAAGACCCGGGGGTTGGACACTGAAGCTTTCTTT	CASSKTRGLDTEAFF
NA	TRBV27	TRBJ2-6	NA	TGTGCCAGCAGTTACAGCTCTGGGGCCAACGTCCTGACTTTC	CASSYSSGANVLTF
NA	TRBV2	TRBJ2-1	TRBD1	TGTGCCAGCAGGTCGACAGGGGACAATGAGCAGTTCTTC	CASRSTGDNEQFF
NA	TRBV11-2	TRBJ1-2	NA	TGTGCCAGCAGCCCGTCCGCAGGGTCCTATGGCTACACCTTC	CASSPSAGSYGYTF
few	TRBV19	TRBJ1-1	NA	TGTGCCAGTAGTACGGTACTCCGTCAGGGGAACACTGAAGCTTTCTTT	CASSTVLRQGNTEAFF
NA	TRBV30	TRBJ2-7	TRBD1	TGTGCCTGGAGTACAGGGGGCGGGCAGTACTTC	CAWSTGGGQYF
NA	TRBV18	TRBJ1-2	NA	TGTGCCAGCTCACTCGATAAGGGGAATTTGGACTATGGCTACACCTTC	CASSLDKGNLDYGYTF
NA	TRBV19	TRBJ2-3	NA	TGTGCCAGTAGTCACCAGGGAGATACGCAGTATTTT	CASSHQGDTQYF
NA	TRBV2	TRBJ1-5	NA	TGTGCCAGCAGTGAATCAGGGTCCCATCAGCCCCAGCATTTT	CASSESGSHQPQHF
once	TRBV19	TRBJ1-6	TRBD1	TGTGCCAGTAGTACCGGACAGGGGGCGAGTAATTCACCCCTCCACTTT	CASSTGQGASNSPLHF
NA	TRBV7-6	TRBJ2-1	TRBD1	TGTGCCAGCAGCCGTGACAGGGGGCGCTTCAATGAGCAGTTCTTC	CASSRDRGRFNEQFF
NA	TRBV2	TRBJ1-2	TRBD1	TGTGCCAGCACCCCAGAGGGGGCCAATACCAATGGCTACACCTTC	CASTPEGANTNGYTF
NA	TRBV20-1	TRBJ1-1	NA	TGCAGTGCTAGGCCTCGGACTGAAGCTTTCTTT	CSARPRTEAFF
NA	TRBV6-5	TRBJ2-1	TRBD2	TGTGCCAGCAGCGTCGGGGCGGGGGCCTACAATGAGCAGTTCTTC	CASSVGAGAYNEQFF
NA	TRBV11-3	TRBJ2-2	NA	TGTGCCAGCAGCCCACCGGGACAATCGAACACCGGGGAGCTGTTTTTT	CASSPPGQSNTGELFF
NA	TRBV14	TRBJ1-6	NA	TGTGCCAGCAGCCAGGGGGGCTCCTATAATTCACCCCTCCACTTT	CASSQGGSYNSPLHF
many	TRBV6-1	TRBJ2-3	TRBD2	TGTGCCAGCAGTGAGACTAGCGGGGGGGCAGATACGCAGTATTTT	CASSETSGGADTQYF
NA	TRBV5-4	TRBJ1-1	NA	TGTGCCAGCAGCTCCGCAGGGTGGACTGAAGCTTTCTTT	CASSSAGWTEAFF
NA	TRBV7-9	TRBJ1-5	TRBD1	TGTGCCAGCAGCCCTCGAGGACAGGGCTTGAATCAGCCCCAGCATTTT	CASSPRGQGLNQPQHF
NA	TRBV5-6	TRBJ1-2	NA	TGTGCCAGCAACCTACTCCACAGCTATGGCTACACCTTC	CASNLLHSYGYTF
NA	TRBV5-6	TRBJ2-1	NA	TGTGCCAGCAGCTTTGAACGGTACTCCTACAATGAGCAGTTCTTC	CASSFERYSYNEQFF
NA	TRBV9	TRBJ1-2	NA	TGTGCCAGCAGCGCCGGGAACCCGACAATTAGGAACTATGGCTACACCTTC	CASSAGNPTIRNYGYTF
NA	TRBV7-9	TRBJ2-3	NA	TGTTCCAGCAGCTTCCTAGCTGATACGCAGTATTTT	CSSSFLADTQYF
NA	TRBV9	TRBJ2-3	TRBD2	TGTGCCAGCAGCGGTAGCGGGGGGGCGGGAACAGATACGCAGTATTTT	CASSGSGGAGTDTQYF
NA	TRBV6-5	TRBJ2-5	NA	TGTGCCTCCGGGGAAGACGAGACCCAGTACTTC	CASGEDETQYF
NA	TRBV12-5	TRBJ2-2	TRBD2	TGTGCTAGTGGTTTGACCGGGGGGAGGACCGGGGAGCTGTTTTTT	CASGLTGGRTGELFF
NA	TRBV5-4	TRBJ1-6	NA	TGTGCCAGCAGCTTGGGGGCAGAGAGCTCCTATAATTCACCCCTCCACTTT	CASSLGAESSYNSPLHF
once	TRBV9	TRBJ2-1	NA	TGTGCCAGCAGCGCCCTTCGTAATGAGCAGTTCTTC	CASSALRNEQFF
NA	TRBV5-8	TRBJ2-1	TRBD1	TGTGCCAGCAGCCCCGGGACAGGGGGAGCGAATGAGCAGTTCTTC	CASSPGTGGANEQFF
few	TRBV5-6	TRBJ2-7	NA	TGTGCCAGCAGCTTGGGATCGGGCGGGAACGGCGAGCAGTACTTC	CASSLGSGGNGEQYF
NA	TRBV9	TRBJ2-1	NA	TGTGCCAGGGTTCCTAACAATGAGCAGTTCTTC	CARVPNNEQFF
NA	TRBV5-5	TRBJ2-3	NA	TGTGCCAGCAGCTTGGAGCGGCGCACAGATACGCAGTATTTT	CASSLERRTDTQYF
NA	TRBV29-1	TRBJ2-1	NA	TGCAGCGTCCCCGAGGTTGGGGAGCAGTTCTTC	CSVPEVGEQFF
NA	TRBV7-8	TRBJ2-5	TRBD2	TGTGCCAGCAGCTTAGCGCTAGCGGGGGGCAAAGAGACCCAGTACTTC	CASSLALAGGKETQYF
NA	TRBV5-1	TRBJ2-1	TRBD2	TGCGCCACGACGGGGGGAGGTGAGCAGTTCTTC	CATTGGGEQFF
NA	TRBV11-2	TRBJ1-1	NA	TGTGCCAGCAGCCGGACAGCCCTTAACACTGAAGCTTTCTTT	CASSRTALNTEAFF
NA	TRBV29-1	TRBJ1-5	NA	TGCAGCGCGTCAGGGCCCCAGCATTTT	CSASGPQHF
once	TRBV30	TRBJ2-4	NA	TGTGCCTGGAGTACCCCAGGGGCGAGGAGAAACATTCAGTACTTC	CAWSTPGARRNIQYF
NA	TRBV4-1	TRBJ1-2	TRBD1	TGCGCCAGCAGCTATTTGGGACAGGTAATGGGTAATGGCTACACCTTC	CASSYLGQVMGNGYTF
once	TRBV6-5	TRBJ1-5	NA	TGTGCCAGCAGTCTACAGATTAATCAGCCCCAGCATTTT	CASSLQINQPQHF
few	TRBV6-5	TRBJ2-7	TRBD1	TGTGCCAGCAGTTATTCGGGACAGTCCTACGAGCAGTACTTC	CASSYSGQSYEQYF
NA	TRBV7-9	TRBJ2-3	TRBD1	TGTGCCAGCAGCTCCAGGGGGCGGGGTCCTAGCACAGATACGCAGTATTTT	CASSSRGRGPSTDTQYF
NA	TRBV10-2	TRBJ2-5	TRBD2	TGCGCCAGCCGATCGGGGTCTAGCGGGGGCCCGGGGGACCAGTACTTC	CASRSGSSGGPGDQYF
NA	TRBV9	TRBJ1-4	TRBD1	TGTGCCAGCAGCCCAGGACAGGGTAGTCACCATGAAAAACTGTTTTTT	CASSPGQGSHHEKLFF
NA	TRBV5-1	TRBJ1-2	NA	TGCGCCAGCAGCTACCGGGACACCTATGGCTACACCTTC	CASSYRDTYGYTF
NA	TRBV2	TRBJ1-2	TRBD1	TGTGCCACACAGGGACAGCCGATTAACTATGGCTACACCTTC	CATQGQPINYGYTF
once	TRBV29-1	TRBJ2-5	NA	TGCAGCGTTGTGGAGAAGGGGGCCCAGTACTTC	CSVVEKGAQYF
NA	TRBV6-5	TRBJ2-2	NA	TGTGCCAGCAGGGACTCCCTCCCCGGGGAGCTGTTTTTT	CASRDSLPGELFF
NA	TRBV2	TRBJ1-4	NA	TGTGCCAGCAGTCCAGGGGCAGAGGTTGAAAAACTGTTTTTT	CASSPGAEVEKLFF
few	TRBV2	TRBJ1-1	NA	TGTGCCAGCAGTGTGACCAGACGGGGTGAAGCTTTCTTT	CASSVTRRGEAFF
NA	TRBV5-6	TRBJ2-3	TRBD2	TGTGCCAGCAGTTGGAGCGGGGGGGCCACAGATACGCAGTATTTT	CASSWSGGATDTQYF
few	TRBV4-3	TRBJ1-2	TRBD1	TGCGCCAGCAGCCCCCGAATGGGGGACAGCCCCCTGACTGGCTATGGCTACACCTTC	CASSPRMGDSPLTGYGYTF
NA	TRBV27	TRBJ2-6	TRBD1	TGTGCCAGCAGTCCAGCGACAGGGTGGGGGGCCAACGTCCTGACTTTC	CASSPATGWGANVLTF
NA	TRBV19	TRBJ1-1	NA	TGTGCCAGTGGCTTTGGCGGGGAGGGGATACCGAACACTGAAGCTTTCTTT	CASGFGGEGIPNTEAFF
NA	TRBV30	TRBJ2-5	TRBD1	TGTGCCTGTGATCCACCCGACAGGGCTCGAGAGGCCCAGTACTTC	CACDPPDRAREAQYF
few	TRBV5-1	TRBJ1-1	NA	TGCGCCAGCAGCCCTGGCGGGAACACTGAAGCTTTCTTT	CASSPGGNTEAFF
NA	TRBV19	TRBJ1-5	NA	TGTGCCAGTAGTGCCCGCTCCGTGACAGTCCAGCCCCAGCATTTT	CASSARSVTVQPQHF
NA	TRBV10-1	TRBJ2-2	TRBD2	TGCGCCAGCAGTGAGTCCCTAGCGGGGACGGGGGAGCTGTTTTTT	CASSESLAGTGELFF
NA	TRBV18	TRBJ2-5	NA	TGTGCCAGCTCACCACCGGGGGGATTCGGGGAGACCCAGTACTTC	CASSPPGGFGETQYF
NA	TRBV4-1	TRBJ1-2	TRBD1	TGCGCCAGCAGCCAACCGACAGGGAAGAACTATGGCTACACCTTC	CASSQPTGKNYGYTF